This TCR beta chain was obtained from a study of T cell changes during pregnancy in multiple sclerosis. Clones were sequenced by immunoSEQ multiplex PCR, and TCRdb holds only the in-frame ones, with some missing. Among 75,000 to 100,000 clones listed, 91% were seen once. The origin of this receptor is a female donor in good health, enrolled as a control in a pregnancy study. The source was peripheral blood, collected after pregnancy.

CDR3 sequence: CATSSKDRDRTDTQYF. CDR3 DNA: TGTGCCACCAGCTCGAAGGACAGGGACCGCACAGATACGCAGTATTTT. The rearrangement links TRBV15 to TRBJ2-3; 8 nucleotides match TRBD1. This CDR3 has 16 residues. Germline V gene lookup returns CDR1 LNHNV and CDR2 YYDKDF (reference sequence). Germline trimming cut 5 bases from V and 1 base from J; bases unmatched to any gene: 8. The variable domain in full, completed from reference TRBV15 and TRBJ2-3, reads DAMVIQNPRYQVTQFGKPVTLSCSQTLNHNVMYWYQQKSSQAPKLLFHYYDKDFNNEADTPDNFQSRRPNTSFCFLDIRSPGLGDTAMYLCATSSKDRDRTDTQYFGPGTRLTVL.